Listed below are T cell receptor beta chains from one sample, sequenced in a study of blood T cell repertoires in COVID-19. TCRdb keeps only in-frame clones here, not all; method: immunoSEQ multiplex PCR. The sample records fewer than 200,000 clones, roughly 80% being singletons. The specimen was peripheral blood. The receptors here all came from a man aged 70 or older with acute or convalescent COVID-19. CDR3s include the opening cysteine and the closing phenylalanine or tryptophan. Each record gives: clone size, D gene, V gene, J gene, CDR3 DNA, CDR3 protein. The D gene is left open where the match is weak. The size entry is marked missing in some rows and otherwise reads once, few, many or a size class.

>once|.|TRBV12-3/TRBV12-4|TRBJ1-1
TGTGCCAGCGTGGGGAGATTGAACACTGAAGCTTTCTTT
CASVGRLNTEAFF
>.|TRBD1|TRBV19|TRBJ1-1
TGTGCCAGTAGTATCCAGGGGGGCGGCACTGAAGCTTTCTTT
CASSIQGGGTEAFF
>.|.|TRBV11-2|TRBJ1-1
TGTGCCAGCAGCTTAGTCCGACACATGAACACTGAAGCTTTCTTT
CASSLVRHMNTEAFF
>once|.|TRBV10-2|TRBJ2-2
TGCGCCAGCAGTGAGTCGCGGGCCACCGGGGAGCTGTTTTTT
CASSESRATGELFF
>.|.|TRBV11-1|TRBJ1-4
TGTGCCAGCAGCGCCGATGGACTGTATGAAAAACTGTTTTTT
CASSADGLYEKLFF
>.|.|TRBV10-1|TRBJ1-1
TGCGCCAGCATTAGCAAGGGGCACACTGAAGCTTTCTTT
CASISKGHTEAFF
>few|.|TRBV2|TRBJ2-1
TGTGCCAGCATCCGGAGCGCGACGTGGCGGTTGACCCCCAATGAGCAGTTCTTC
CASIRSATWRLTPNEQFF
>.|.|TRBV12-3/TRBV12-4|TRBJ2-5
TGTGCCAGCAGGGGATCGGGGCAAGAGACCCAGTACTTC
CASRGSGQETQYF
>.|TRBD2|TRBV24-1|TRBJ2-5
TGTGCCACCAGTGATTTCGAGGCTAGCGGATTCCAAGAGACCCAGTACTTC
CATSDFEASGFQETQYF
>.|.|TRBV10-2|TRBJ1-2
TGCGCCAGCAGGCCAGGGGAACACTATGGCTACACCTTC
CASRPGEHYGYTF
>.|TRBD1|TRBV12-3/TRBV12-4|TRBJ2-1
TGTGCCAGCAGCGGACAGGAGACTGGTGAGCAGTTCTTC
CASSGQETGEQFF
>.|TRBD1|TRBV6-6|TRBJ1-2
TGTGCCAGCAGCCAGGGACAGGCTGCTAACTATGGCTACACCTTC
CASSQGQAANYGYTF
>.|.|TRBV18|TRBJ2-7
TGTGCCAGCTCACCACCCGGCGGCGTCTCCTACGAGCAGTACTTC
CASSPPGGVSYEQYF
>.|.|TRBV19|TRBJ2-3
TGTGCCAGTAGTATTCTGTTCAGCACAGATACGCAGTATTTT
CASSILFSTDTQYF
>.|.|TRBV5-1|TRBJ1-4
TGCGCCAGCAGCTTGCGGACCGGGGGAGGGGAACTGTTTTTT
CASSLRTGGGELFF
>.|TRBD1|TRBV6-1|TRBJ2-5
TGTGCCAGCAGTGTTAACTCCGGGACAGTGAAAGAGACCCAGTACTTC
CASSVNSGTVKETQYF
>.|.|TRBV7-9|TRBJ1-1
TGTGCCAGCGCGGAACGGGGGAACACTGAAGCTTTCTTT
CASAERGNTEAFF
>few|.|TRBV27|TRBJ2-1
TGTGCCAGCAGTTTCCGGAGCTCCTACAATGAGCAGTTCTTC
CASSFRSSYNEQFF
>.|TRBD2|TRBV6-4|TRBJ2-1
TGTGCCAGCAGGGGACTAGCGGGAGACAATGAGCAGTTCTTC
CASRGLAGDNEQFF
>.|TRBD2|TRBV5-1|TRBJ2-5
TGCGCCAGCAGCTTGGGTTCTAGCGGGAGGTTTGGAGAGACCCAGTACTTC
CASSLGSSGRFGETQYF
>.|.|TRBV7-6|TRBJ1-1
TGTGCCAGCAGCTTTCCCCGGGACATGAACACTGAAGCTTTCTTT
CASSFPRDMNTEAFF
>.|.|TRBV7-2|TRBJ2-5
TGTGCCAGCAGCCCCACTCTACAGGGAAAGACCCAGTACTTC
CASSPTLQGKTQYF
>.|TRBD1|TRBV12-5|TRBJ2-1
TGTGCTAGTGGTTTAGCCTTACTAGGGGGCGATGAGCAGTTCTTC
CASGLALLGGDEQFF
>.|TRBD1|TRBV19|TRBJ2-2
TGTGCCAGTAGTATATGGGGACAGGGTTCCCGCACCGGGGAGCTGTTTTTT
CASSIWGQGSRTGELFF
>.|TRBD1|TRBV27|TRBJ1-5
TGTGCCAGCAGTTCCAGGGGGGCAGCGGGTCAGCCCCAGCATTTT
CASSSRGAAGQPQHF
>.|TRBD2|TRBV6-5|TRBJ2-1
TGTGCCAGCACCGGGACTAGGGGTAATCCGCAGTTCTTC
CASTGTRGNPQFF
>.|TRBD1|TRBV19|TRBJ1-4
TGTGCCAGTAGAAGCTCAGGACAGGGTTTTGAAAAACTGTTTTTT
CASRSSGQGFEKLFF
>.|.|TRBV12-5|TRBJ2-1
TGTGCTAGTGGTACCCAGGGTTCGGCCTACAATGAGCAGTTCTTC
CASGTQGSAYNEQFF